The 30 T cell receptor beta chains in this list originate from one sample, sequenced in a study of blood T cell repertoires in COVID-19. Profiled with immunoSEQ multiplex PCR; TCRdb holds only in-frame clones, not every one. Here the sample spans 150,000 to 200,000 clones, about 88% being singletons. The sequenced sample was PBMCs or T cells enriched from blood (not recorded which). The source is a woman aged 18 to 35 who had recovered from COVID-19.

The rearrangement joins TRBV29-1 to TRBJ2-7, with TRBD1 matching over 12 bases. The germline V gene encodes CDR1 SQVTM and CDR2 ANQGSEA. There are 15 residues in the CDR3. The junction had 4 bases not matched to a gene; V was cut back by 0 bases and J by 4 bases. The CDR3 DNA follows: TGCAGCGTTGAAGAGGGACAGGGGGCCAAATACGAGCAGTACTTC. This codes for CSVEEGQGAKYEQYF.

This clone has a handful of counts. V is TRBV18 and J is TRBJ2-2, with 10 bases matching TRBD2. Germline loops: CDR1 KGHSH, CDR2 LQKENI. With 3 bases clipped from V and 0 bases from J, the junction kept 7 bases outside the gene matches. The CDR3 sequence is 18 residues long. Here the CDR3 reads CASSPIRTSGSNTGELFF. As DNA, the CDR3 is TGTGCCAGCTCACCCATTCGGACTAGCGGATCGAACACCGGGGAGCTGTTTTTT.

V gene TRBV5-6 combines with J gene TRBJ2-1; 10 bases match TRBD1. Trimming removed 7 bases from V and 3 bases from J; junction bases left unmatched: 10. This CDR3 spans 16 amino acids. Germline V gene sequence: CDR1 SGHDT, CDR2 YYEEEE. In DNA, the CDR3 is TGTGCCAGCGGGCCAGCGGGGGACAGGGGCTACAATGAGCAGTTCTTC. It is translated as CASGPAGDRGYNEQFF.

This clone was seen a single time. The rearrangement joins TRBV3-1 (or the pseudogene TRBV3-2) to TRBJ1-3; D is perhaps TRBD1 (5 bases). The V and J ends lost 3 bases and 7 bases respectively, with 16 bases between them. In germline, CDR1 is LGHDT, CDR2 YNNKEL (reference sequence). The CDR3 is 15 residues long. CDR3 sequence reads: CASSQGQSIGNTIYF. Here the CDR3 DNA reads TGTGCCAGCAGCCAGGGGCAGAGCATTGGGAACACCATATATTTT.

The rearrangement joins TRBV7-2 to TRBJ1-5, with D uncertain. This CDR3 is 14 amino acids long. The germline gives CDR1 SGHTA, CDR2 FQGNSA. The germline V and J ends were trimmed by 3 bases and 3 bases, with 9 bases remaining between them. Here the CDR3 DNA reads TGTGCCAGCAGCTTGGGCCAAGCCAATCAGCCCCAGCATTTT. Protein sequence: CASSLGQANQPQHF.

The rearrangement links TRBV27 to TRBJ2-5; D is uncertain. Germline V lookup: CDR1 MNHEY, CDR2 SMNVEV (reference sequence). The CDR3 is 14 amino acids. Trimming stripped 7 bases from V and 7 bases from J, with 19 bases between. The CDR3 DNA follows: TGTGCCAGCAAACAGAGCCCCATGTTGGGGACCCAGTACTTC. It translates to CASKQSPMLGTQYF.

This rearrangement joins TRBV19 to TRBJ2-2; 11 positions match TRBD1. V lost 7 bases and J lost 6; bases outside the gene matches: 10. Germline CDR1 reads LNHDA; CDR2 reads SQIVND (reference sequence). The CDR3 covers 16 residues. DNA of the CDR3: TGTGCCAGTAAAATTGAGGACAGGGGGCCGTCCGGGGAGCTGTTTTTT. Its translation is CASKIEDRGPSGELFF.

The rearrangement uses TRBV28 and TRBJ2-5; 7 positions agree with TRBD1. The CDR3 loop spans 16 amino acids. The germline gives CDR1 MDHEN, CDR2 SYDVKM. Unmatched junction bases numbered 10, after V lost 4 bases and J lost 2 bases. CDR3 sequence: CASSYGQERIQETQYF. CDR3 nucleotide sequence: TGTGCCAGCAGTTACGGACAGGAGAGAATTCAAGAGACCCAGTACTTC. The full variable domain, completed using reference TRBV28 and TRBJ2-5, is DVKVTQSSRYLVKRTGEKVFLECVQDMDHENMFWYRQDPGLGLRLIYFSYDVKMKEKGDIPEGYSVSREKKERFSLILESASTNQTSMYLCASSYGQERIQETQYFGPGTRLLVL.

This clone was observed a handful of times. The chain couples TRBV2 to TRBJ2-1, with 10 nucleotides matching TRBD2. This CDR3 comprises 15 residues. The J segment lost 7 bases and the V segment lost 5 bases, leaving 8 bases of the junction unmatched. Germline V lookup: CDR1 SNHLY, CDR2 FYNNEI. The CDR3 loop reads CASSSLAGVVNEQFF. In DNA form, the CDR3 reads TGTGCCAGCAGTTCCCTAGCGGGAGTTGTAAATGAGCAGTTCTTC.

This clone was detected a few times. As DNA, the CDR3 is TGTGCCAGCAGCTCCCCAATGGGAAGGACCGACAGGTCTGAAGCTTTCTTT. This codes for CASSSPMGRTDRSEAFF. V and J are TRBV7-9 and TRBJ1-1, with D perhaps matching TRBD1 (6 bases). Germline CDR1 is SEHNR and CDR2 is FQNEAQ (reference sequence). This CDR3 has 17 amino acids. Trimming left V 4 bases short and J 6 bases short, with 24 bases between.

CDR3 sequence (DNA): TGCGCCAGCAGCTTGGAACAGGGGGTCCTCTCTAGTGAAAAACTGTTTTTT. This gives the protein CASSLEQGVLSSEKLFF. The chain recombines TRBV5-1 with TRBJ1-4; 8 nucleotides agree with TRBD1. The germline gives CDR1 SGHRS, CDR2 YFSETQ. This CDR3 is built from 17 residues. V lost 0 bases to trimming and J lost 7 bases; unmatched junction nucleotides: 11.

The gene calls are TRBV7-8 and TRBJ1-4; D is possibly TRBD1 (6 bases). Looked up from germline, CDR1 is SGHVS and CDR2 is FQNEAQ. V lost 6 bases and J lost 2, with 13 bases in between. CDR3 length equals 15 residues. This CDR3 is CASRLRTATNEKLFF. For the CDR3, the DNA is TGTGCCAGCAGGCTTCGGACAGCTACTAATGAAAAACTGTTTTTT.

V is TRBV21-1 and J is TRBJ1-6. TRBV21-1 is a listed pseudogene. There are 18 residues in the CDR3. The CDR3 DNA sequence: TGTGCCAGCAGCCAAAGACGGGGTCTAAGCTCCTATAATTCACCCCTCCACTTT. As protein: CASSQRRGLSSYNSPLHF.

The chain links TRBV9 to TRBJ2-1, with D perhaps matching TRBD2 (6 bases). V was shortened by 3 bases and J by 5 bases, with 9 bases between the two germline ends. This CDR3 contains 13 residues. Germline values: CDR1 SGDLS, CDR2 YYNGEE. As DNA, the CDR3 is TGTGCCAGCAGCGACGGGAGAAACAATGAGCAGTTCTTC. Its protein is CASSDGRNNEQFF.

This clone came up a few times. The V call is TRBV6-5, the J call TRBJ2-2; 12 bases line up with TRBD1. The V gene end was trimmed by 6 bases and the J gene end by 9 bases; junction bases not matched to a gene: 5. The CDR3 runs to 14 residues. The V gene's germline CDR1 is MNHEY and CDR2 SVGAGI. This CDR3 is CASRGDRGLWELFF. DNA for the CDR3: TGTGCCAGCAGGGGGGACAGGGGGCTGTGGGAGCTGTTTTTT.

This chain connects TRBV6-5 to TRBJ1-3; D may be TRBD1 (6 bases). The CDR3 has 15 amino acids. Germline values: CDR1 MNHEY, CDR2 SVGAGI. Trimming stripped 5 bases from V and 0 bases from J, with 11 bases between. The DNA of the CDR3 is TGTGCCAGCAGTATTACAGGGATCTCTGGAAACACCATATATTTT. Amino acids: CASSITGISGNTIYF.

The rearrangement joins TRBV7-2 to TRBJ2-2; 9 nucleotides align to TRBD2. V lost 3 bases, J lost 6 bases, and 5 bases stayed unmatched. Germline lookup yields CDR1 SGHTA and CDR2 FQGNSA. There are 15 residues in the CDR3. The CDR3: CASSFSGGYAGELFF. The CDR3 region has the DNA TGTGCCAGCAGCTTTAGCGGGGGTTACGCCGGGGAGCTGTTTTTT.

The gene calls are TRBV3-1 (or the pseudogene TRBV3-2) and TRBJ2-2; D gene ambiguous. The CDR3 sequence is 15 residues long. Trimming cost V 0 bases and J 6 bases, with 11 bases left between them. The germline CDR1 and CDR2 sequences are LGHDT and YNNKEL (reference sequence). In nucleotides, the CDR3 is TGTGCCAGCAGCCAAGATGCTGGGCTTCCCGGGGAGCTGTTTTTT. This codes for CASSQDAGLPGELFF.

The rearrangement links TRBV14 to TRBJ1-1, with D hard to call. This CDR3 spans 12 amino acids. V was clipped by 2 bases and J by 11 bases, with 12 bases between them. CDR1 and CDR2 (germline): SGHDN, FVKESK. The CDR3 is CASSQSLIGAFF. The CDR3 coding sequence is TGTGCCAGCAGCCAAAGTCTTATCGGGGCTTTCTTT.

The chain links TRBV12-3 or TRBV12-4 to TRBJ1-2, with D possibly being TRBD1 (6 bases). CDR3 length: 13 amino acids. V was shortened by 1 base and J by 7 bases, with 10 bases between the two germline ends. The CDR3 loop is CASSLGGGTGYTF. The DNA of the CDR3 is TGTGCCAGCAGTTTAGGGGGGGGCACTGGCTACACCTTC.

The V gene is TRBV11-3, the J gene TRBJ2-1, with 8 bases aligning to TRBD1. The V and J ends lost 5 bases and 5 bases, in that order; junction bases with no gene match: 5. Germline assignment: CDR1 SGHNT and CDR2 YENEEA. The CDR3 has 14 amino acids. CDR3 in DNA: TGTGCCAGCAGCCCCAGACAGGGGAACAATGAGCAGTTCTTC. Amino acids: CASSPRQGNNEQFF.

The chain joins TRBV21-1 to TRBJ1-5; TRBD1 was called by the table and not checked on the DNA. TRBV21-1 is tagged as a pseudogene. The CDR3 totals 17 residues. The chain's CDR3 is CASSKEAAGTGNQPQHF. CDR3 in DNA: TGTGCCAGCAGCAAAGAGGCGGCAGGGACAGGGAATCAGCCCCAGCATTTT.

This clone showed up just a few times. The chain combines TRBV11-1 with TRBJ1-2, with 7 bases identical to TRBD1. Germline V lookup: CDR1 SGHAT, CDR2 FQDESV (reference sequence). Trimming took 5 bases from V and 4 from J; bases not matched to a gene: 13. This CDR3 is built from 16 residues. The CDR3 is CASSNPQTGTFYGYTF. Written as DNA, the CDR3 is TGTGCCAGCAGCAACCCGCAGACAGGGACTTTCTATGGCTACACCTTC.

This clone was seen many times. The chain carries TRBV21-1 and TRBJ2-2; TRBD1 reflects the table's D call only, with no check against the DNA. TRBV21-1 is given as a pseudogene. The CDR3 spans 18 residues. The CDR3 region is CASSQGASRGPYTGELFF. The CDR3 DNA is TGTGCCAGCAGCCAGGGGGCAAGCAGGGGACCTTACACCGGGGAGCTGTTTTTT.

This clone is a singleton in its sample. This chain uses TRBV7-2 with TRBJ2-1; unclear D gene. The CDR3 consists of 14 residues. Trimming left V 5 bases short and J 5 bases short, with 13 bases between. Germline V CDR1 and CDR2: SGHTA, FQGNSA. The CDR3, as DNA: TGTGCCAGCAGCCTTGAAATAGCCCACAATGAGCAGTTCTTC. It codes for CASSLEIAHNEQFF.

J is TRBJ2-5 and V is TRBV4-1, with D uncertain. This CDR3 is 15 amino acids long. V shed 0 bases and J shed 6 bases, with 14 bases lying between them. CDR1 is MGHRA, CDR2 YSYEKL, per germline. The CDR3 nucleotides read TGCGCCAGCAGCCAAGATTTAGCCTATACGAAGACCCAGTACTTC. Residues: CASSQDLAYTKTQYF.

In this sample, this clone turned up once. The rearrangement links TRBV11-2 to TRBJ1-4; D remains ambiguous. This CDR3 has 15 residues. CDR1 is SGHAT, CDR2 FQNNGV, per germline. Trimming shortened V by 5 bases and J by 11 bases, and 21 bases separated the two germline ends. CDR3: CASSPYSLSPGKLFF. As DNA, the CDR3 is TGTGCCAGCAGCCCCTACAGTCTTTCCCCTGGGAAACTGTTTTTT.

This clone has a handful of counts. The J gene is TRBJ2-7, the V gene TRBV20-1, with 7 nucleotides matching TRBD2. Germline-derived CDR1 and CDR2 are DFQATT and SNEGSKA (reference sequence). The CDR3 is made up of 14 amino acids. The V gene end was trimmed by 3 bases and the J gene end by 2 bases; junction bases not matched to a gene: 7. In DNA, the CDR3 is TGCAGTGCTAGTCCGTCGGCGGGAGCCTACGAGCAGTACTTC. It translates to CSASPSAGAYEQYF.

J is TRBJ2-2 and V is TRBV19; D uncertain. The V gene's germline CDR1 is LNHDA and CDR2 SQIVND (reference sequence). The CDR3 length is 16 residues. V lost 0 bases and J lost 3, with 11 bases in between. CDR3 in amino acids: CASSIDLYPYTGELFF. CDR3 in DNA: TGTGCCAGTAGTATAGATCTATACCCGTACACCGGGGAGCTGTTTTTT.

CDR3 region: CASRTAYEQYF. CDR3 bases: TGTGCCAGCAGGACAGCCTACGAGCAGTACTTC. The rearrangement uses TRBV19 and TRBJ2-7, with D possibly TRBD1 on 6 matching bases. Trimming stripped 9 bases from V and 2 bases from J, with 8 bases between. Germline CDR1 is LNHDA and CDR2 is SQIVND (reference sequence). The CDR3 runs 11 residues.